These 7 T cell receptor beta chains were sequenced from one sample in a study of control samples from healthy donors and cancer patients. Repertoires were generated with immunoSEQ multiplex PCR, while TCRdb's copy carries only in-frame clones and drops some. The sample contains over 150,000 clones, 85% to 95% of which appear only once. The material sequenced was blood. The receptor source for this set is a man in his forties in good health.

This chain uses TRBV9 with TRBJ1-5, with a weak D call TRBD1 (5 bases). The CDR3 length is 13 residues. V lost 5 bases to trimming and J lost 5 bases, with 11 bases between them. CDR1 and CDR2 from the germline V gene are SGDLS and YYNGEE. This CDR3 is CASSSTGHQPQHF. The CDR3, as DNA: TGTGCCAGCAGTTCAACAGGTCATCAGCCCCAGCATTTT.

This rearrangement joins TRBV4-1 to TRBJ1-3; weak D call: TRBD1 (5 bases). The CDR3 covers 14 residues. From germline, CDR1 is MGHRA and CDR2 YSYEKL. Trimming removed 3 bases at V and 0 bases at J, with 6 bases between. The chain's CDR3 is CASSQTVSGNTIYF. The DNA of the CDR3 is TGCGCCAGCAGCCAGACAGTCTCTGGAAACACCATATATTTT.

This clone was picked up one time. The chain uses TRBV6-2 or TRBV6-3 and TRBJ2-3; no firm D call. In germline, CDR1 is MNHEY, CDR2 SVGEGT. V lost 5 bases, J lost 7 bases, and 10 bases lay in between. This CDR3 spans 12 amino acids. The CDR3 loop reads CASSQPYHTQYF. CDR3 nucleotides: TGTGCCAGCAGTCAACCTTACCATACGCAGTATTTT.

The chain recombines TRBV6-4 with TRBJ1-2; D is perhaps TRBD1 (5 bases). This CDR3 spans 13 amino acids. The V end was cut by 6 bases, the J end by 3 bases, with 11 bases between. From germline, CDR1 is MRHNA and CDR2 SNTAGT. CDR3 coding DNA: TGTGCCAGCAGCGGGACGGTGTACTATGGCTACACCTTC. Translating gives CASSGTVYYGYTF.

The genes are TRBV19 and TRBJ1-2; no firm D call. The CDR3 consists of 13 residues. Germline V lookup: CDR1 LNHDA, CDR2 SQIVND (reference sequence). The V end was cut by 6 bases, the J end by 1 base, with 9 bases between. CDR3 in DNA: TGTGCCAGTAGACAGACTAGTAACTATGGCTACACCTTC. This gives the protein CASRQTSNYGYTF.

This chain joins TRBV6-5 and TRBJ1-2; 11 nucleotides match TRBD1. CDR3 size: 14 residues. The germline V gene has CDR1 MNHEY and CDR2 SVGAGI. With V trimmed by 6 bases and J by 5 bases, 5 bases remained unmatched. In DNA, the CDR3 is TGTGCCAGCAGGGCCGGACAGGGGGCATATGGCTACACCTTC. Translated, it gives CASRAGQGAYGYTF.

The CDR3 DNA reads as TGCGCCAGCAGCCAAGATAAGTGGAGAGGTGGATTAGGTAGCAATCAGCCCCAGCATTTT. Translation gives CASSQDKWRGGLGSNQPQHF. The J gene is TRBJ1-5, the V gene TRBV4-1; no clear D. The CDR3 contains 20 residues. V lost 0 bases to trimming and J lost 0 bases, with 21 bases between them. Per the germline V gene, CDR1 is MGHRA and CDR2 is YSYEKL.